The 4 T cell receptor beta chains presented below share a single source sample, sequenced in a study of blood T cells in healthy people across ages. A second PCR, run for about 6 to 11 cycles, used a sample-barcoded 5' primer plus a J-beta primer mix. One entry per CDR3 protein results from TCRdb running MiXCR on the 5' RACE reads. The sample shows roughly 680,000 distinct CDR3 sequences, about half of them seen only once. The sample comprised blood. The receptors come from a woman aged 55-69 years in good health.

This clonotype was counted a few times. V and J are TRBV5-4 and TRBJ2-7, with a possible D match to TRBD2 (6 bases). V was pared by 2 bases and J by 4 bases, with 10 bases between. The CDR3 covers 13 residues. Per the germline V gene, CDR1 is SGHNT and CDR2 is YYREEE (reference sequence). CDR3: CASSFGAGYEQYF. CDR3 nucleotide sequence: TGTGCCAGCAGCTTTGGCGCGGGGTACGAGCAGTACTTC.

This chain uses TRBV28 with TRBJ1-6; D remains ambiguous. Trimming shortened V by 2 bases and J by 8 bases, and 13 bases separated the two germline ends. Germline assignment: CDR1 MDHEN and CDR2 SYDVKM. This CDR3 comprises 15 residues. CDR3 amino acids: CASSLISGEHSPLHF. The CDR3 DNA reads TGTGCCAGCAGTTTAATATCTGGGGAGCATTCACCCCTCCACTTT.

This clonotype was observed many times. DNA of the CDR3: TGTGCCAGCAGCTTAGAACAGGTCCCCTACGAGCAGTACTTC. The encoded protein is CASSLEQVPYEQYF. V and J are TRBV7-9 and TRBJ2-7; TRBD1 is a possible D gene (5 bases). CDR1 and CDR2 from the germline V gene are SEHNR and FQNEAQ (reference sequence). The CDR3 sequence is 14 residues long. V lost 1 base and J 2 bases, leaving 9 bases between the germline ends.

In its sample, this clonotype was seen once. Since a much larger clone is just one base distant, this may be a read error. The rearrangement links TRBV7-3 to TRBJ2-4; 9 bases align to TRBD1. The V gene's germline CDR1 is SGHTA and CDR2 FQGTGA. This CDR3 is built from 13 residues. The junction had 10 bases not matched to a gene; V was cut back by 9 bases and J by 10 bases. The DNA for the CDR3 is TGTGCCAGAAGCCCAGGGACAGGGCTAATTCAGTACTTC. Translated, it gives CARSPGTGLIQYF.